This TCR beta chain was captured by sequencing in a study of OX40 agonist ivuxolimab in advanced cancers. The repertoire was sequenced with immunoSEQ multiplex PCR; TCRdb's copy has only in-frame clones and lacks some. This sample carries about 45,000 clones, under 95% of them seen once, and the ten largest clones take roughly a fifth. The V gene lost 4 bases and the J gene lost 3 bases, with 6 bases spanning the gap. The CDR3 consists of 12 residues. The germline CDR1 and CDR2 sequences are SEHNR and FQNEAQ (reference sequence). This clone turned up a few times. The origin of this receptor is an adult with an advanced solid tumor such as melanoma, head and neck, liver or kidney cancer. The genes are TRBV7-9 and TRBJ1-1, with a weak D call TRBD1 (5 bases). Sequenced material: CD4+ or CD8+ T cells sorted from blood, taken in a trial of the OX40 agonist ivuxolimab. The CDR3 sequence is CASSSGYTEAFF. For the CDR3, the DNA is TGTGCCAGCAGCTCAGGGTACACTGAAGCTTTCTTT.